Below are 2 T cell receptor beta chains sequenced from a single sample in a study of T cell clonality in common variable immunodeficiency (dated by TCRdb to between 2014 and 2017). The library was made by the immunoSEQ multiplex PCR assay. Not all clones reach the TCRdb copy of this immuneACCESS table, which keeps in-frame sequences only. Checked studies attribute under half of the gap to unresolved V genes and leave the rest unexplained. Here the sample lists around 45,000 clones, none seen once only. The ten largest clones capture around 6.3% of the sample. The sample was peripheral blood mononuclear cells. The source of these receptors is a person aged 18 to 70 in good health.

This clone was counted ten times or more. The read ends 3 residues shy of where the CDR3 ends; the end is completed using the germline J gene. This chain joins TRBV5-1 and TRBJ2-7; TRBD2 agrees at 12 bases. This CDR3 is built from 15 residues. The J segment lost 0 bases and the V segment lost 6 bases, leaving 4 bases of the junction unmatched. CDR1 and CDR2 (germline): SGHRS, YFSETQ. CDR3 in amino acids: CASKRLAGVSYEQYF. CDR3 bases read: TGCGCCAGCAAGAGACTAGCGGGGGTCTCCTACGAG.

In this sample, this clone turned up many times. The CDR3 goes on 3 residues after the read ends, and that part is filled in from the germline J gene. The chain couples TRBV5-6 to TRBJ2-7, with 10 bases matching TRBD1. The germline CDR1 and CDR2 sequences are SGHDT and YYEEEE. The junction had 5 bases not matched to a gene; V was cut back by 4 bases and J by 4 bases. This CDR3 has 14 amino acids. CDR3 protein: CASSPLGQGYEQYF. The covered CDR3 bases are TGTGCCAGCAGCCCCCTGGGACAGGGGTACGAG.